The rows below give T cell receptor beta chains drawn from one sample of a study of neurological immune-mediated disorders. TCRdb processed the 5' RACE reads anew with MiXCR; each CDR3 protein has one entry. Among around 20,000 distinct CDR3 sequences listed, 14% were seen once. Material for sequencing was CD4+ T cells from blood. The receptors originated from a woman aged 55 to 70 with HTLV-1-associated myelopathy (HAM/TSP). The CDR3 runs from the conserved cysteine through the conserved F or W.

CDR3: CASSSLSGNTIYF
V: TRBV13

CDR3: CASSPRTTWGGGYEQYF
V: TRBV3-1

CDR3: CATSPNPGLAGRKMETGELFF
V: TRBV24-1

CDR3: CASSQGGGDEQYF
V: TRBV3-1

CDR3: CASSFQGANYGYTF
V: TRBV28

CDR3: CASSAVSTLGNEQFF
V: TRBV9

CDR3: CSARPYNEQFF
V: TRBV20-1

CDR3: CSAPGLAGGRYYNEQFF
V: TRBV20-1

CDR3: CASSSQGVDQPQHF
V: TRBV5-6

CDR3: CASSVRRGNTEAFF
V: TRBV5-5

CDR3: CASSLELHPRAKNIQYF
V: TRBV5-6

CDR3: CASSPIRLEPYEQYF
V: TRBV14

CDR3: CASSLSTSAYNEQFF
V: TRBV7-6

CDR3: CASSSGGSEAFF
V: TRBV7-6

CDR3: CASSLEGGGDRVGYTF
V: TRBV5-1

CDR3: CASSFSGNTDTQYF
V: TRBV11-2

CDR3: CASSRLAGGNEQFF
V: TRBV5-1

CDR3: CASSYGTPSTDTQYF
V: TRBV14

CDR3: CASSFMGQGAGEKLFF
V: TRBV5-1

CDR3: CASSRKTGTVEQYF
V: TRBV6-1

CDR3: CASSQDPSARGGRNTEAFF
V: TRBV4-1

CDR3: CASSPTGARHNYGYTF
V: TRBV12-3/TRBV12-4

CDR3: CSGARYRAPYEQYF
V: TRBV20-1

CDR3: CASSPTGGYTGELFF
V: TRBV2

CDR3: CASSVAPNWDSPLHF
V: TRBV9

CDR3: CASSLARHNEQFF
V: TRBV7-6

CDR3: CAWSDPWGTQYF
V: TRBV30

CDR3: CSARVSRGSLKNEQFF
V: TRBV20-1

CDR3: CASSQTGTAYEKLFF
V: TRBV5-8

CDR3: CASSRRSTYEQYF
V: TRBV3-1

CDR3: CASSNGWGYEQYF
V: TRBV11-3

CDR3: CASSAGGTRSYEQYF
V: TRBV7-9

CDR3: CVSSLWGAGAWNTQYF
V: TRBV5-5

CDR3: CSATGLAGGSSYNEQFF
V: TRBV20-1

CDR3: CASKLVYSSGNTIYF
V: TRBV6-2/TRBV6-3

CDR3: CASSASLGGTEAFF
V: TRBV7-7

CDR3: CASSLMTGGQAFF
V: TRBV5-1

CDR3: CASLDLGSYKQYF
V: TRBV5-4

CDR3: CSARDRPVNYGYTF
V: TRBV20-1

CDR3: CASSVRKGGQVYEAFF
V: TRBV6-1

CDR3: CSATNRGTSGSHEQYF
V: TRBV20-1

CDR3: CASRGTGFGSNEKLFF
V: TRBV5-8

CDR3: CASSDRERQPQHF
V: TRBV10-2

CDR3: CAISEKTRDTQYF
V: TRBV10-3

CDR3: CASSGTSALQGQFF
V: TRBV3-1

CDR3: CASSLEYATPSSGNTIYF
V: TRBV7-2